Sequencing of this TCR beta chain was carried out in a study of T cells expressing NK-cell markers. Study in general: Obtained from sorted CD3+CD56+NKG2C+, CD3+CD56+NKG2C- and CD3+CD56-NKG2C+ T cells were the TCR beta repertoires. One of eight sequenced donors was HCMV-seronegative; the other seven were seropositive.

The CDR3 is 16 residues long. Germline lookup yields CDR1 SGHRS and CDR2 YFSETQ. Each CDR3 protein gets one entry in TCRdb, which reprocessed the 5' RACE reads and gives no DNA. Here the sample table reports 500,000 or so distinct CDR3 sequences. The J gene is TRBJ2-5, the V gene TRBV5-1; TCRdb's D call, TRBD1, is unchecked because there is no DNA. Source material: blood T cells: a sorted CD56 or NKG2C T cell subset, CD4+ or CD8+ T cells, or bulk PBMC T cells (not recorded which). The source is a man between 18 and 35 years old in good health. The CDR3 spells CASSLGGTTLQETQYF.